The present entry profiles one TCR beta chain with its context. Original analysis: Estimates of nucleated cell counts were drawn from the amplification of reference gene primers. Generated by immunoSEQ multiplex PCR, the TCRdb table keeps only in-frame clones and is missing some. From that table come the V and J calls and clone size; the DNA was used to work out D and trimming. The data hold 180,000 or so clones, with approximately 87% observed a single time. The data belong to a study of blood T cell repertoires in COVID-19. Across the study: Sources were T cells, B-cell-depleted T cells, or PBMCs; the material itself was cDNA or gDNA.

Seattle patients were enrolled while actively infected and followed longitudinally. The ends lost 6 bases at V and 9 bases at J; junction bases unmatched: 9. Germline-derived CDR1 and CDR2 are LNHNV and YYDKDF (reference sequence). This CDR3 has 14 residues. Sequencing was done on a sample of peripheral blood. The chain uses TRBV15 and TRBJ2-1, with 9 bases identical to TRBD2. The TCR sequence derives from a woman aged 55-75 years with COVID-19, enrolled during active disease. CDR3 protein: CATRGAGGQVEQFF. CDR3 nucleotides: TGTGCCACCAGGGGGGCGGGAGGGCAGGTTGAGCAGTTCTTC.